These T cell receptor beta chains were read from a single sample in a study of T cell changes during pregnancy in multiple sclerosis. TCRdb's table, derived via immunoSEQ multiplex PCR, lists solely in-frame clones and lacks some. The data hold 55,000 to 70,000 clones, with approximately 91% observed a single time. The sequences come from CD4+ T cells from peripheral blood mononuclear cells, collected in the third trimester of pregnancy. Receptors were obtained from a female donor with multiple sclerosis, enrolled in a pregnancy study. The CDR3 runs from the conserved cysteine through the conserved F or W. Each record gives: CDR3 protein, CDR3 DNA, clone size, V gene, D gene, J gene. The D gene is left open where the match is weak. A row's size may be missing; if present it is once, few, many or a size class.

CASSLDRVFGNTIYF | TGCGCCAGCAGCTTGGACAGGGTCTTTGGAAACACCATATATTTT | . | TRBV5-1 | . | TRBJ1-3
CAWSGTGTYEQYF | TGTGCCTGGAGTGGGACAGGAACCTACGAGCAGTACTTC | . | TRBV30 | TRBD1 | TRBJ2-7
CSVGGTFNGYTF | TGCAGCGTTGGAGGGACTTTCAATGGCTACACCTTC | . | TRBV29-1 | . | TRBJ1-2
CASRTAGAGAGDTQYF | TGCGCCAGCAGAACGGCCGGTGCGGGAGCCGGAGATACGCAGTATTTT | . | TRBV5-1 | TRBD2 | TRBJ2-3
CASSREENYEQYF | TGTGCCAGCAGTCGCGAAGAGAACTACGAGCAGTACTTC | once | TRBV6-6 | . | TRBJ2-7
CASSSTGGGPVWTEAFF | TGTGCCAGTAGTTCGACAGGGGGCGGCCCCGTGTGGACTGAAGCTTTCTTT | . | TRBV19 | TRBD1 | TRBJ1-1
CASSLRTSGDNEQFF | TGTGCCAGCAGCCTACGGACTAGCGGGGACAATGAGCAGTTCTTC | few | TRBV7-2 | TRBD2 | TRBJ2-1
CASSFEGGNGYTF | TGCGCCAGCAGCTTTGAGGGCGGTAATGGCTACACCTTC | few | TRBV5-1 | . | TRBJ1-2
CASSLLGHDTEAFF | TGTGCCAGCAGTTTACTGGGACACGACACTGAAGCTTTCTTT | . | TRBV27 | . | TRBJ1-1
CASSDRQGEQFF | TGTGCCAGCAGCGATCGACAGGGTGAGCAGTTCTTC | . | TRBV5-4 | TRBD1 | TRBJ2-1
CASSLRLAGGPHEQYF | TGTGCCAGCAGCTTAAGACTAGCGGGAGGGCCCCACGAGCAGTACTTC | . | TRBV7-8 | TRBD2 | TRBJ2-7
CASSYSTKTYEQYF | TGTGCCAGCAGTTACTCGACAAAAACCTACGAGCAGTACTTC | . | TRBV6-5 | . | TRBJ2-7
CASRQGSSGNTIYF | TGTGCCAGCAGACAGGGAAGCTCTGGAAACACCATATATTTT | . | TRBV6-5 | . | TRBJ1-3
CASSSKGMNTEAFF | TGTGCCAGTAGTAGTAAGGGGATGAACACTGAAGCTTTCTTT | . | TRBV19 | . | TRBJ1-1
CASSAGADREFNEQFF | TGCGCCAGCAGCGCGGGAGCGGACAGGGAGTTCAATGAGCAGTTCTTC | . | TRBV5-1 | . | TRBJ2-1
CASGQDEQETQYF | TGCGCCAGCGGACAGGACGAACAAGAGACCCAGTACTTC | . | TRBV5-1 | TRBD1 | TRBJ2-5
CASSPGTANEKLFF | TGTGCCAGCAGCCCAGGGACAGCGAATGAAAAACTGTTTTTT | . | TRBV7-7 | TRBD1 | TRBJ1-4
CAWSTTGSLAKNIQYF | TGTGCCTGGAGCACAACAGGTTCCCTAGCCAAAAACATTCAGTACTTC | . | TRBV30 | . | TRBJ2-4
CASSLVQQGREQFF | TGTGCCAGCAGCTTAGTTCAACAGGGGCGAGAGCAGTTCTTC | . | TRBV7-6 | TRBD1 | TRBJ2-1
CASRRDLFGSYNEQFF | TGTGCCAGTAGAAGGGACTTATTTGGTTCCTACAATGAGCAGTTCTTC | . | TRBV19 | . | TRBJ2-1
CASSEGLAGVLADTQYF | TGTGCCAGCAGCGAGGGACTAGCGGGAGTTCTTGCAGATACGCAGTATTTT | . | TRBV5-4 | TRBD2 | TRBJ2-3
CASSLGSQETQYF | TGTGCCAGCTCTCTGGGGAGCCAAGAGACCCAGTACTTC | . | TRBV18 | . | TRBJ2-5
CASSTGQYYGYTF | TGTGCCAGCAGCACCGGACAGTACTATGGCTACACCTTC | . | TRBV11-2 | . | TRBJ1-2
CAWEGAFGSPLHF | TGTGCCTGGGAAGGGGCGTTCGGTTCACCCCTCCACTTT | . | TRBV30 | . | TRBJ1-6
CASSQKSPIGASGTQYEQYF | TGCGCCAGCAGTCAAAAATCCCCAATTGGAGCTAGCGGGACTCAGTACGAGCAGTACTTC | . | TRBV23-1 | TRBD2 | TRBJ2-7
CASSSSGGVAEKLFF | TGTGCCAGCAGTTCGTCCGGGGGAGTGGCTGAAAAACTGTTTTTT | . | TRBV5-4 | . | TRBJ1-4
CASSLQGAQNGYTF | TGTGCCAGCAGCCTACAGGGGGCGCAGAATGGCTACACCTTC | few | TRBV5-6 | TRBD1 | TRBJ1-2